Shown below are 28 T cell receptor beta chains from a single sample sequenced in a study of human T cells and chemical hapten exposure (dated by TCRdb to the early 2020s). Total RNA was extracted from unfractionated whole blood that had been collected in Tempus Blood RNA tubes. Library preparation used 5' RACE. Sequencing was performed on an Illumina MiSeq. TCRdb reworked the public reads: Q25 trimming with fastp, MiXCR clone assembly, productive beta chains retained. One record per CDR3 amino acid sequence lists the most common genes and DNA. The sample records about 140,000 distinct CDR3 sequences, around 4.4% of which are singletons. About 1.3% of the sample is held by the ten biggest clonotypes. These receptors were taken from a female donor in good health.

This clonotype was found many times. The chain recombines TRBV14 with TRBJ2-5; D is unresolved. This CDR3 comprises 15 residues. The germline V gene encodes CDR1 SGHDN and CDR2 FVKESK. V was shortened by 1 base and J by 3 bases, with 12 bases between the two germline ends. The CDR3 nucleotides are TGTGCCAGCAGCCAAGGGTTCTTCGCGGAAGAGACCCAGTACTTC. This gives the protein CASSQGFFAEETQYF.

This clonotype was detected only a few times. This chain links TRBV29-1 with TRBJ2-1; 7 positions match TRBD1. Per germline, CDR1 SQVTM and CDR2 ANQGSEA. This CDR3 has 14 residues. V trimming: 3 bases; J trimming: 7 bases; junction bases outside the gene matches: 9. CDR3 coding DNA: TGCAGCGTTGATGGGGCCACAGGGGAGAATGAGCAGTTCTTC. This translates into CSVDGATGENEQFF.

This clonotype was picked up a small number of times. This rearrangement joins TRBV30 to TRBJ2-5; D gene uncertain. CDR1 and CDR2 from the germline V gene are GTSNPN and SVGIG (reference sequence). The CDR3 spans 12 residues. Trimming pared 0 bases from V and 9 bases from J, leaving 11 bases between. CDR3 nucleotide sequence: TGTGCCTGGAGTGTACTACCTGGCCCCCAGTACTTC. It encodes CAWSVLPGPQYF.

This clonotype was seen a handful of times. The chain is built from TRBV7-8 and TRBJ1-4; no firm D call. Trimming took off 5 bases at V and 7 bases at J, with 17 bases between the two ends. CDR1 and CDR2 from the germline V gene are SGHVS and FQNEAQ. The CDR3 sequence is 15 residues long. The CDR3 loop is CASSTAVGLGEKLFF. For the CDR3, the DNA is TGTGCCAGCAGCACCGCCGTGGGGTTGGGTGAAAAACTGTTTTTT.

This clonotype was found many times. V gene TRBV4-1 combines with J gene TRBJ2-1; TRBD2 might be the D (7 bases). The V end lost 0 bases, the J end lost 5 bases, and 20 bases lay between the germline ends. Germline V gene sequence: CDR1 MGHRA, CDR2 YSYEKL. The CDR3 is 18 amino acids. CDR3 protein: CASSQDLRRGGLNNEQFF. The DNA of the CDR3 is TGCGCCAGCAGCCAAGATCTCCGTAGGGGGGGCCTTAACAATGAGCAGTTCTTC.

The table lists this clonotype with many counts. One end of the junction does not line up with germline, which may come from a read error. J is TRBJ2-1 and V is TRBV7-9; tentative D call: TRBD2 (5 bases). Germline V gene sequence: CDR1 SEHNR, CDR2 FQNEAQ (reference sequence). The CDR3 spans 12 residues. CDR3 nucleotide sequence: TGTGCCAGCAGCTCTGGCGGGTTAGAGGTTCACTTC. This encodes CASSSGGLEVHF. Filled out from reference TRBV7-9 and TRBJ2-1, the complete variable domain reads DTGVSQNPRHKITKRGQNVTFRCDPISEHNRLYWYRQTLGQGPEFLTYFQNEAQLEKSRLLSDRFSAERPKGSFSTLEIQRTEQGDSAMYLCASSSGGLEVHFGPGTRLTVL.

This clonotype was observed at least ten times. The rearrangement joins TRBV6-1 to TRBJ1-1; D call uncertain. Germline-derived CDR1 and CDR2 are MNHNS and SASEGT. CDR3 size: 15 residues. With 7 bases removed from V and 4 bases from J, the gap between germline ends came to 19 bases. Here the CDR3 reads CASIEQGPWGTEAFF. In DNA form, the CDR3 reads TGTGCCAGCATCGAACAAGGGCCATGGGGCACTGAAGCTTTCTTT.

This clonotype was found many times. The chain recombines TRBV4-2 with TRBJ2-2; 7 nucleotides line up with TRBD2. This CDR3 is 18 amino acids long. Trimming took 6 bases from V and 5 from J; bases not matched to a gene: 18. Looked up from germline, CDR1 is LGHNA and CDR2 is YNFKEQ. The CDR3 bases are TGTGCCAGCAGACCTACATTTTCTAGCGGAAAGATTACCGGGGAGCTGTTTTTT. This gives the protein CASRPTFSSGKITGELFF.

This clonotype was observed many times. The chain recombines TRBV4-3 with TRBJ2-3; D possibly matches TRBD1 or TRBD2 (6 bases each). Trimming removed 2 bases at V and 4 bases at J, with 22 bases between. Germline V gene data show CDR1 as LGHNA and CDR2 as YSLEER. The CDR3 covers 18 residues. The CDR3 sequence: CASSQTPGGGESADTQYF. CDR3 bases: TGCGCCAGCAGCCAAACTCCCGGGGGCGGAGAAAGTGCAGATACGCAGTATTTT.

This clonotype was observed at least ten times. The chain joins TRBV7-9 to TRBJ1-2; D perhaps matches TRBD1 (5 bases). CDR3 size: 12 residues. Germline V gene data show CDR1 as SEHNR and CDR2 as FQNEAQ (reference sequence). Between the trimmed V and J ends, which lost 6 bases and 4 bases, there was a span of 9 bases. Here the CDR3 reads CASSIQAYGYTF. Here the CDR3 DNA reads TGTGCCAGCAGTATACAGGCCTATGGCTACACCTTC.

This clonotype was counted ten times or more. The V and J genes are TRBV9 and TRBJ2-5; 11 positions match TRBD2. The CDR3 spans 15 residues. V shed 8 bases, J shed 7 bases, and the junction held 13 bases outside the gene matches. CDR1 is SGDLS, CDR2 YYNGEE, per germline. The chain's CDR3 is CAREPLAGGRGTQYF. CDR3 DNA: TGTGCCAGGGAGCCTCTAGCGGGAGGAAGGGGGACCCAGTACTTC.

This chain uses TRBV6-6 with TRBJ1-5; 9 bases line up with TRBD1. Unmatched junction bases numbered 6, after V lost 2 bases and J lost 1 base. Germline values: CDR1 MNHNY, CDR2 SVGAGI (reference sequence). The CDR3 totals 17 residues. DNA of the CDR3: TGTGCCAGCAGTTACCCCGGACAGGGGAGAAGCAATCAGCCCCAGCATTTT. It yields the protein CASSYPGQGRSNQPQHF.

This clonotype was seen many times. The chain couples TRBV6-1 to TRBJ1-6; D is undetermined. Trimming removed 5 bases from V and 8 bases from J, with 13 bases in between. This CDR3 is 14 amino acids long. The germline gives CDR1 MNHNS, CDR2 SASEGT. The DNA of the CDR3 is TGTGCCAGCAGTTCAAGGACGGATTATTCACCCCTCCACTTT. This sequence encodes CASSSRTDYSPLHF.

This clonotype appeared many times. The chain links TRBV6-2 or TRBV6-3 to TRBJ2-3; D perhaps matches TRBD2 (6 bases). The V and J ends lost 5 bases and 8 bases respectively, with 17 bases between them. Germline-derived CDR1 and CDR2 are MNHEY and SVGEGT. The CDR3 is 14 residues long. Here the CDR3 DNA reads TGTGCCAGCAGTCAAGAGATAGAGGGAGGTACGCAGTATTTT. Its protein is CASSQEIEGGTQYF.

Many counts were recorded for this clonotype. The chain couples TRBV12-3 or TRBV12-4 to TRBJ2-6, with D uncertain. This CDR3 has 15 residues. The V end was cut by 1 base, the J end by 1 base, with 5 bases between. CDR3 sequence: CASSLGQSGANVLTF. The CDR3 coding sequence is TGTGCCAGCAGTTTAGGGCAGTCTGGGGCCAACGTCCTGACTTTC.

The sample holds many counts of this clonotype. This CDR3 reads CASIPGSGVNEQFF. The CDR3 DNA reads TGTGCCAGCATCCCGGGCTCCGGAGTCAATGAGCAGTTCTTC. V gene TRBV25-1 combines with J gene TRBJ2-1; D not resolved. The CDR3 consists of 14 residues. V shed 7 bases and J shed 6 bases, with 16 bases lying between them. The germline V gene encodes CDR1 MGHDK and CDR2 SYGVNS.

A few counts support this clonotype. The chain couples TRBV7-2 to TRBJ1-3; no reliable D call. CDR3 length: 19 residues. Trimming stripped 3 bases from V and 0 bases from J, with 21 bases between. Germline V CDR1 and CDR2: SGHTA, FQGNSA. The CDR3 spells CASSLQSSLRAYSGNTIYF. The CDR3 region has the DNA TGTGCCAGCAGCTTGCAGTCCAGCCTAAGGGCTTACTCTGGAAACACCATATATTTT.

At least ten counts were recorded for this clonotype. This rearrangement joins TRBV27 to TRBJ1-1, with 7 bases identical to TRBD1. With 5 bases clipped from V and 4 bases from J, the junction kept 13 bases outside the gene matches. CDR1 is MNHEY and CDR2 is SMNVEV in the germline V gene (reference sequence). The CDR3 has 16 amino acids. The CDR3 bases are TGTGCCAGCAGTAAGGAAGTGGGCTCAGGGGGCACTGAAGCTTTCTTT. Translated: CASSKEVGSGGTEAFF.

This clonotype has at least ten counts. The rearrangement links TRBV5-1 to TRBJ1-2; no definite D call. With 2 bases removed from V and 0 bases from J, the gap between germline ends came to 14 bases. The length of the CDR3 is 16 residues. The germline V gene encodes CDR1 SGHRS and CDR2 YFSETQ. In DNA form, the CDR3 reads TGCGCCAGCAGCTTTCTTTCACGGGCAGCTAACTATGGCTACACCTTC. This sequence encodes CASSFLSRAANYGYTF.

This clonotype came up many times. The J gene is TRBJ1-1, the V gene TRBV29-1; TRBD1 might be the D (5 bases). Trimming removed 6 bases from V and 5 bases from J, with 7 bases in between. The CDR3 is 10 residues long. Germline V lookup: CDR1 SQVTM, CDR2 ANQGSEA. The CDR3 is CSVRGTEAFF. In DNA form, the CDR3 reads TGCAGCGTGAGGGGTACTGAAGCTTTCTTT.

This clonotype was detected ten times or more. The chain joins TRBV7-8 to TRBJ1-2; 8 bases line up with TRBD1. Germline V gene data show CDR1 as SGHVS and CDR2 as FQNEAQ. The trim removed 1 base at V and 6 bases at J, leaving 7 bases unmatched. The CDR3 is made up of 15 amino acids. The CDR3 loop is CASSLEGRGRNGYTF. DNA for the CDR3: TGTGCCAGCAGCTTAGAGGGCAGGGGGCGGAATGGCTACACCTTC.

This clonotype has ten or more counts. The V call is TRBV28, the J call TRBJ2-3, with D possibly matching TRBD2 (6 bases). The germline V and J ends were trimmed by 3 bases and 5 bases, with 9 bases remaining between them. Germline CDR1 and CDR2: MDHEN and SYDVKM. The CDR3 covers 13 residues. The CDR3 is CASSLRRGDTQYF. DNA for the CDR3: TGTGCCAGCAGTTTGCGGCGGGGAGATACGCAGTATTTT. Filled out from reference TRBV28 and TRBJ2-3, the complete variable domain reads DVKVTQSSRYLVKRTGEKVFLECVQDMDHENMFWYRQDPGLGLRLIYFSYDVKMKEKGDIPEGYSVSREKKERFSLILESASTNQTSMYLCASSLRRGDTQYFGPGTRLTVL.

The chain carries TRBV7-2 and TRBJ2-6; TRBD2 matches at 7 bases. With V trimmed by 3 bases and J by 0 bases, 5 bases remained unmatched. Looked up from germline, CDR1 is SGHTA and CDR2 is FQGNSA. This CDR3 region has 17 residues. The CDR3 loop reads CASSFTGGGSGANVLTF. The DNA of the CDR3 is TGTGCCAGCAGCTTCACGGGGGGAGGCTCTGGGGCCAACGTCCTGACTTTC.

This clonotype appeared many times. The DNA of the CDR3 is TGTGCCAGCAGCTCTGAGACAGGGTCAAACTATGGCTACACCTTC. It translates to CASSSETGSNYGYTF. The chain carries TRBV7-6 and TRBJ1-2, with 7 bases that match TRBD1. Per germline, CDR1 SGHVS and CDR2 FNYEAQ. Unmatched junction bases numbered 7, after V lost 4 bases and J lost 2 bases. The CDR3 loop spans 15 amino acids.

This clonotype was seen at least ten times. J is TRBJ1-2 and V is TRBV3-1; tentative D call: TRBD1 (5 bases). The CDR3 covers 13 residues. Looked up from germline, CDR1 is LGHDT and CDR2 is YNNKEL (reference sequence). The V end was cut by 3 bases, the J end by 3 bases, with 8 bases between. The CDR3 DNA follows: TGTGCCAGCAGCCAGGGGGATTACTATGGCTACACCTTC. Protein: CASSQGDYYGYTF.

The table lists this clonotype with many counts. The chain combines TRBV20-1 with TRBJ2-1, with 12 bases identical to TRBD2. Germline assignment: CDR1 DFQATT and CDR2 SNEGSKA (reference sequence). The CDR3 totals 13 residues. The CDR3 protein is CRPTSGGYNEQFF. In nucleotides, the CDR3 is TGCAGACCGACTAGCGGGGGATACAATGAGCAGTTCTTC.

This clonotype came up a few times. The chain links TRBV4-1 to TRBJ1-3; tentatively, D is TRBD1 (6 bases). Germline CDR1 MGHRA, CDR2 YSYEKL. Trimming left V 4 bases short and J 0 bases short, with 22 bases between. This CDR3 has 19 amino acids. CDR3 sequence reads: CASSRFPFQGQISGNTIYF. The DNA of the CDR3 is TGCGCCAGCAGCCGCTTCCCCTTTCAGGGGCAAATCTCTGGAAACACCATATATTTT.

The chain recombines TRBV6-6 with TRBJ1-3; possible D gene TRBD1, 5 bases. Trimming pared 4 bases from V and 0 bases from J, leaving 13 bases between. Germline V gene sequence: CDR1 MNHNY, CDR2 SVGAGI (reference sequence). The CDR3 length is 16 residues. CDR3 amino acids: CASSSGPPNSGNTIYF. The CDR3, as DNA: TGTGCCAGCAGTTCGGGACCTCCCAACTCTGGAAACACCATATATTTT.